Detailed here is one T cell receptor (beta chain). Its antigen is unidentified. The protocol was immunoSEQ multiplex PCR, while the TCRdb copy is restricted to in-frame clones and leaves out a portion. The table records about 150,000 clones, 80% to 95% of them present only once. This sample is part of a study of T cell responses to AZD1222 COVID-19 vaccine. Study findings and constraints: Baseline seropositivity occurred in only 5 or 6 AZD1222 recipients. Mostly white British, mostly female donors; authors suggested clonal diversity may be underestimated. The repertoires were collected only after the peak T cell response.

V lost 7 bases, J lost 2 bases, and 1 base stayed unmatched. This CDR3 region has 13 residues. The germline CDR1 and CDR2 sequences are MNHEY and SMNVEV (reference sequence). The chain joins TRBV27 to TRBJ2-1; TRBD2 matches at 8 bases. The sequence derives from an adult in good health. The source was peripheral blood, collected on day 0 of AZD1222 vaccination. CDR3: CASTGLAYNEQFF. The CDR3 nucleotides read TGTGCCAGCACGGGACTAGCCTACAATGAGCAGTTCTTC.